Shown below are 25 T cell receptor beta chains from a single sample sequenced in a study of T-cell reconstitution after alpha-beta-depleted transplantation in children. Unique molecular identifiers were incorporated during preparation of the TCRbeta library. TCRdb reprocessed the PCR reads via MiXCR and lists one record per CDR3 protein. Of roughly 500,000 distinct CDR3 sequences in the sample, roughly 33% were seen once. Material: PBMCs from the stem cell graft donor, obtained from the stem cell graft. These receptors originate from a human donor who donated a stem cell graft to a child with aplastic anemia.

V and J are TRBV27 and TRBJ1-2; D is unclear. CDR1 MNHEY and CDR2 SMNVEV come from the germline V gene (reference sequence). This CDR3 has 14 residues. V gave up 3 bases and J gave up 8 bases, with 16 bases separating them. For the CDR3, the DNA is TGTGCCAGCAGTTTTACCCCAGGCGGTGGGGGCTACACCTTC. Translated: CASSFTPGGGGYTF.

In its sample, this clonotype was seen a few times. V usage is TRBV20-1 and J usage is TRBJ1-3; D not certain. The V end was cut by 1 base, the J end by 3 bases, with 4 bases between. The CDR3 has 12 amino acids. The germline gives CDR1 DFQATT, CDR2 SNEGSKA (reference sequence). CDR3 sequence reads: CSARAYGNTIYF. As DNA, the CDR3 is TGCAGTGCTAGAGCGTATGGAAACACCATATATTTT.

This clonotype was recorded a few times. This chain links TRBV5-5 with TRBJ2-5; D remains unclear. The CDR3 consists of 14 residues. Trimming took off 1 base at V and 3 bases at J, with 10 bases between the two ends. CDR1 is SGHKS and CDR2 is YYEKEE in the germline V gene (reference sequence). The CDR3 region is CASSLTPPKETQYF. Written as DNA, the CDR3 is TGTGCCAGCAGCTTGACACCCCCAAAAGAGACCCAGTACTTC.

The V gene is TRBV28, the J gene TRBJ1-6, with D uncertain. V gave up 5 bases and J gave up 3 bases, with 17 bases separating them. The CDR3 totals 17 residues. Germline V gene sequence: CDR1 MDHEN, CDR2 SYDVKM. CDR3 coding DNA: TGTGCCAGCAGTATTGCCAGCGGGGAAGTCTATAATTCACCCCTCCACTTT. This translates into CASSIASGEVYNSPLHF.

This CDR3 is CASSPLGTTYEQYF. CDR3 bases: TGTGCCAGCAGCCCACTAGGGACGACCTACGAGCAGTACTTC. This sequence joins TRBV12-3 or TRBV12-4 and TRBJ2-7; D is possibly TRBD1 or TRBD2 (5 bases each). The V end was cut by 6 bases, the J end by 2 bases, with 14 bases between. This CDR3 region has 14 residues.

The J gene is TRBJ2-4, the V gene TRBV7-2; a possible D gene is TRBD2 (6 bases). The V and J ends lost 5 bases and 0 bases respectively, with 14 bases between them. The CDR3 extends over 16 amino acids. CDR1 and CDR2 (germline): SGHTA, FQGNSA. The CDR3 nucleotides read TGTGCCAGCAGCATCGCCGGGGGTAGAGCCAAAAACATTCAGTACTTC. It encodes CASSIAGGRAKNIQYF.

This clonotype was seen repeatedly, ten times or more. The chain is built from TRBV7-2 and TRBJ2-2; the D gene is possibly TRBD2 (8 bases). With 11 bases removed from V and 4 bases from J, the gap between germline ends came to 20 bases. Germline values: CDR1 SGHTA, CDR2 FQGNSA. The CDR3 totals 15 residues. Written as DNA, the CDR3 is TGTGCCGTCGGAGGGGGCGGGAGGAGCACCGGGGAGCTGTTTTTT. It translates to CAVGGGGRSTGELFF.

The chain employs TRBV28 and TRBJ1-1; a weak D match, TRBD1 (6 bases). The length of the CDR3 is 15 residues. Per germline, CDR1 MDHEN and CDR2 SYDVKM. Trimming shortened V by 3 bases and J by 7 bases, and 18 bases separated the two germline ends. CDR3 nucleotides: TGTGCCAGCAGTTTGGGGGGACTAGGGGGATTTGAAGCTTTCTTT. As protein: CASSLGGLGGFEAFF.

The CDR3 is CASTSDSGSARAYEQYF. CDR3 DNA sequence: TGCGCCAGCACCTCGGATAGCGGGAGCGCAAGGGCCTACGAGCAGTACTTC. The J gene is TRBJ2-7, the V gene TRBV5-1, with 9 bases aligning to TRBD2. Germline CDR1 is SGHRS and CDR2 is YFSETQ. This CDR3 has 17 amino acids. The junction had 15 bases not matched to a gene; V was cut back by 6 bases and J by 2 bases.

V is TRBV10-3 and J is TRBJ2-7; D ambiguous. This CDR3 has 12 amino acids. The germline V gene encodes CDR1 ENHRY and CDR2 SYGVKD. V was clipped by 7 bases and J by 4 bases, with 11 bases between them. As DNA, the CDR3 is TGTGCCATCAAAACAGACCCTTACGAGCAGTACGTC. Encoded protein: CAIKTDPYEQYV.

The rearrangement uses TRBV5-6 and TRBJ2-7, with TRBD2 identical over 10 bases. With V trimmed by 5 bases and J by 4 bases, 9 bases remained unmatched. Germline loops: CDR1 SGHDT, CDR2 YYEEEE. The CDR3 is 15 residues long. The CDR3 bases are TGTGCCAGCAGGATTCCCGCTAGCGGGAGTTACGAGCAGTACTTC. Its translation is CASRIPASGSYEQYF.

Comments on this clonotype: The junction departs from the called germline gene at one end, perhaps through a read error. The genes are TRBV11-2 and TRBJ2-4; perhaps TRBD2 as D (6 bases). The CDR3 consists of 15 residues. CDR1 SGHAT and CDR2 FQNNGV come from the germline V gene. The CDR3 DNA reads as TGTGCCAGCAGCCTTAGCGGAGGGGCCAAAAACAGTCAGTACTTC. Its translation is CASSLSGGAKNSQYF.

CDR3 in amino acids: CATSRGGTPQETQYF. Here the CDR3 DNA reads TGTGCCACCAGCAGAGGGGGGACACCACAAGAGACCCAGTACTTC. The rearrangement uses TRBV15 and TRBJ2-5; tentative D call: TRBD1 (6 bases). The CDR3 is 15 amino acids. Germline loops: CDR1 LNHNV, CDR2 YYDKDF (reference sequence). Trimming cost V 1 base and J 2 bases, with 11 bases left between them.

The chain carries TRBV3-1 and TRBJ2-1; a weak D match, TRBD1 (6 bases). The CDR3 contains 14 residues. CDR1 and CDR2 from the germline V gene are LGHDT and YNNKEL (reference sequence). With 3 bases removed from V and 6 bases from J, the gap between germline ends came to 12 bases. CDR3 sequence: CASSQKQGRNEQFF. CDR3 in DNA: TGTGCCAGCAGCCAGAAACAGGGACGCAATGAGCAGTTCTTC.

The rearrangement uses TRBV7-3 and TRBJ1-1; D call uncertain. In germline, CDR1 is SGHTA, CDR2 FQGTGA. The CDR3 has 13 residues. V lost 4 bases to trimming and J lost 4 bases, with 10 bases between them. The CDR3 reads CASSSSQGTEAFF. In nucleotides, the CDR3 is TGTGCCAGCAGCTCCTCCCAAGGCACTGAAGCTTTCTTT.

The sample holds a few counts of this clonotype. The chain uses TRBV12-3 or TRBV12-4 and TRBJ1-1; D is unclear. The CDR3 length is 13 residues. Between the trimmed V and J ends, which lost 5 bases and 1 base, there was a span of 8 bases. DNA of the CDR3: TGTGCCAGCAGTGGTTTCTCGAACACTGAAGCTTTCTTT. It encodes CASSGFSNTEAFF.

The genes are TRBV12-3 or TRBV12-4 and TRBJ1-1; no clear D. The V end was cut by 3 bases, the J end by 7 bases, with 12 bases between. This CDR3 is 13 amino acids long. CDR3 in amino acids: CASSLHPSLEAFF. CDR3 nucleotide sequence: TGTGCCAGCAGTTTGCATCCTTCCCTTGAAGCTTTCTTT.

This clonotype was seen more than once but under ten times. The chain has TRBV30 and TRBJ2-5; D not resolved. Trimming cost V 1 base and J 5 bases, with 17 bases left between them. CDR1 is GTSNPN, CDR2 SVGIG, per germline (reference sequence). The CDR3 totals 15 residues. For the CDR3, the DNA is TGTGCCTGGAGTGGCAACCTAGTGGCCAGCGAGACCCAGTACTTC. It is translated as CAWSGNLVASETQYF.

This chain connects TRBV12-3 or TRBV12-4 to TRBJ2-1, with D hard to call. V lost 7 bases and J lost 0, with 13 bases in between. This CDR3 region has 15 residues. The DNA of the CDR3 is TGTGCCAGCACCCCAGACTTGAGCTCCTACAATGAGCAGTTCTTC. Translation gives CASTPDLSSYNEQFF.

There are a few counts of this clonotype. At one end, the junction sequence differs from germline, possibly due to a read error. This chain connects TRBV9 to TRBJ2-5; 8 bases agree with TRBD2. Germline lookup yields CDR1 SGDLS and CDR2 YYNGEE. This CDR3 comprises 11 residues. The CDR3 region is CASKEREYCDF. The CDR3 nucleotides read TGTGCCAGCAAGGAGCGGGAGTATTGTGACTTC.

This clonotype was observed a handful of times. The chain carries TRBV12-3 or TRBV12-4 and TRBJ1-5; D call uncertain. The CDR3 is 12 residues long. Trimming removed 4 bases from V and 9 bases from J, with 10 bases in between. Here the CDR3 DNA reads TGTGCCAGCAGTTCAGAGGTGCTGCCCCAGCATTTT. Residues: CASSSEVLPQHF.

This clonotype was seen more than once but under ten times. The genes are TRBV20-1 and TRBJ2-1; D may be TRBD2 (5 bases). This CDR3 is built from 16 residues. The ends were cut back, 1 base at V and 8 bases at J, with 21 bases in the middle. Germline CDR1 reads DFQATT; CDR2 reads SNEGSKA (reference sequence). Here the CDR3 DNA reads TGCAGTGCTAGAGGTCCCGTACGGGATGGGATGGATGAGCAGTTCTTC. Its translation is CSARGPVRDGMDEQFF.

In this sample, this clonotype turned up a few times. The chain joins TRBV29-1 to TRBJ1-1; D is ambiguous. This CDR3 region has 11 residues. Germline CDR1 and CDR2: SQVTM and ANQGSEA. V was cut by 3 bases and J by 0 bases, with 2 bases left in between. In nucleotides, the CDR3 is TGCAGCGTTGAGGTGAACACTGAAGCTTTCTTT. This sequence encodes CSVEVNTEAFF.

This clonotype was counted only a few times. The chain recombines TRBV6-2 or TRBV6-3 with TRBJ2-7; TRBD1 aligns across 8 bases. CDR1 and CDR2 from the germline V gene are MNHEY and SVGEGT. The length of the CDR3 is 15 residues. Trimming at V came to 6 bases and at J to 5 bases, leaving 12 bases not matched to a gene. The CDR3 spells CASRSQGVYRDEQYV. The CDR3 nucleotides read TGTGCCAGCAGGTCACAGGGGGTCTACAGGGACGAGCAGTACGTC.

The sample holds a few counts of this clonotype. The rearrangement links TRBV10-3 to TRBJ2-5; 7 nucleotides match TRBD1. Germline V gene sequence: CDR1 ENHRY, CDR2 SYGVKD. Unmatched junction bases numbered 16, after V lost 6 bases and J lost 12 bases. The CDR3 runs to 14 residues. CDR3 region: CAISPGQGERFEYF. As DNA, the CDR3 is TGTGCCATCAGCCCCGGTCAGGGGGAGAGGTTTGAGTACTTC.